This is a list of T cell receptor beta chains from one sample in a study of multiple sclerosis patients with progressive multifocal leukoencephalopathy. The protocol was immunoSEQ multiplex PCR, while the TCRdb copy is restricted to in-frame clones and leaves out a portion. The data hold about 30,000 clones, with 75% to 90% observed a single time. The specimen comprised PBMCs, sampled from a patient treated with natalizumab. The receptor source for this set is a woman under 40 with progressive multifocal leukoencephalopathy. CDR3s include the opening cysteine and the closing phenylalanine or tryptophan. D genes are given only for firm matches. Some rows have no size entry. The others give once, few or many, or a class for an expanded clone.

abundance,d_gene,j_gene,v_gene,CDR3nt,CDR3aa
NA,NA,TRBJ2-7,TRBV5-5,TGTGCCAGCAGCTTGCGGCAGGACGGCTACGAGCAGTACTTC,CASSLRQDGYEQYF
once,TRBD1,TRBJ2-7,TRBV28,TGTGCCAGCAGCACAACGCCGGGACAGGGGTCCTACGAGCAGTACTTC,CASSTTPGQGSYEQYF
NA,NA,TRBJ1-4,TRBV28,TGTGCCAGCAGATTCTCCGGGGGTAGAGAAAAACTGTTTTTT,CASRFSGGREKLFF
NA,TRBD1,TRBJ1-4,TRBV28,TGTGCCAGCAATACCCGGACAGGGATGGAAAAACTGTTTTTT,CASNTRTGMEKLFF
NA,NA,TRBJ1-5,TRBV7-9,TGTGCCAGCAGCTTAGAGGGCAGGGTGTCTCATTTT,CASSLEGRVSHF
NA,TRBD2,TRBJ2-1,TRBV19,TGTGCCAGTGGGACTAGCAATCGCTACAATGAGCAGTTCTTC,CASGTSNRYNEQFF
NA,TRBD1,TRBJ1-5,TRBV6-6,TGTGCCAGCAGTCGCAGGACAGGGCTAGATCAGCCCCAGCATTTT,CASSRRTGLDQPQHF
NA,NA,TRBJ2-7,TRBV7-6,TGTGCCAGCAGCTTGGGGCCAAACTACGAGCAGTACTTC,CASSLGPNYEQYF
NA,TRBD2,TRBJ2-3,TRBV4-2,TGTGCCAGCAGCCAACAACCGGGGGGGGATACGCAGTATTTT,CASSQQPGGDTQYF
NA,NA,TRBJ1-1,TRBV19,TGTGCCAGTAGTATGATGGAGAATGTTGAAGCTTTCTTT,CASSMMENVEAFF
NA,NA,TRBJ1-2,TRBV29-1,TGCAGCGTTGAGGGGGGGCGCGGCTATGGCTACACCTTC,CSVEGGRGYGYTF
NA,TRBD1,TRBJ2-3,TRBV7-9,TGTGCCAGCAGTCTCGACAGGGGGGGAAGGGATACGCAGTATTTT,CASSLDRGGRDTQYF
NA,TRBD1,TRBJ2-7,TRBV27,TGTGCCAGCAGTTTATTTCCCCGCCTCGCAGCCGAGACAGGGGAAATTTACGAGCAGTACTTC,CASSLFPRLAAETGEIYEQYF
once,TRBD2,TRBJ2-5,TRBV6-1,TGTGCCAGCAGTGAAGGTATAACTAGCGGGCTACAAGAGACCCAGTACTTC,CASSEGITSGLQETQYF
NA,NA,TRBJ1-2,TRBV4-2,TGTGCCAGCACTCTAAACCCGGGTTCTGGGTTTGGCTACACCTTC,CASTLNPGSGFGYTF
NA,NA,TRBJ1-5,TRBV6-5,TGTGCCAGCAGTTACAGGGAGGGTGATCAGCCCCAGCATTTT,CASSYREGDQPQHF
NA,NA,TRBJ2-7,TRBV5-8,TGTGCCAGCAGCTTGGCGGCAGGGGAAACCTACGAGCAGTACTTC,CASSLAAGETYEQYF
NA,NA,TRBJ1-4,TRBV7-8,TGTGCCAGCAGCACACACAGGGAGGGTGAAAAACTGTTTTTT,CASSTHREGEKLFF
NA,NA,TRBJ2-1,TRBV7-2,TGTGCCAGCAGCTTAGGGACCTACAATGAGCAGTTCTTC,CASSLGTYNEQFF
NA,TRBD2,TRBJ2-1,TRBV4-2,TGTGCCAGCAGCCAAGGACTAGCGGGGGTTGACAATGAGCAGTTCTTC,CASSQGLAGVDNEQFF
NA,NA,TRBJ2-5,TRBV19,TGTGCCAGTAGTATAGATACTACCCAAGAGACCCAGTACTTC,CASSIDTTQETQYF
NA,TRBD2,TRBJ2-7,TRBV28,TGTGCCAGCAGTTTAGGGGGGACTAGCTTCCACGAGCAGTACTTC,CASSLGGTSFHEQYF
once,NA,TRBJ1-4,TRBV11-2,TGTGCCAGCAGCTTAGGCCTACAGGGAACTGAAAAACTGTTTTTT,CASSLGLQGTEKLFF
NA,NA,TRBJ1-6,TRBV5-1,TGCGCCAGCGCCCTGATCTCCTCTGATGAGTCACCCCTCCACTTT,CASALISSDESPLHF
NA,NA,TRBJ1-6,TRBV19,TGTGCCAGTAGCCCGGACTCTGAAAGCTCCTATAATTCACCCCTCCACTTT,CASSPDSESSYNSPLHF
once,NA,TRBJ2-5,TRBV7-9,TGTGCCAGCAGCTCTAAAGAGACCCAGTACTTC,CASSSKETQYF
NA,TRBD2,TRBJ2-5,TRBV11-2,TGTGCCAGCAGCTTACGGGGACTAGAAGGCGAGACCCAGTACTTC,CASSLRGLEGETQYF
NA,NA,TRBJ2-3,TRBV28,TGTGCCAGCAGCCAAGTCGGAGGGGGGACAGATACGCAGTATTTT,CASSQVGGGTDTQYF
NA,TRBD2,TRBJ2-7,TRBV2,TGTGCCAGCAGTGAATGGACTAGCGGAGCCTACGAGCAGTACTTC,CASSEWTSGAYEQYF
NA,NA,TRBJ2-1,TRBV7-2,TGTGCCAGCAGCTTAGTACCACAGGGAGGGAATGAGCAGTTCTTC,CASSLVPQGGNEQFF
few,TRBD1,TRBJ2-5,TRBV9,TGTGCCAGCAGCGACAGACAGGGGGATATAGAGAATCCGGAGACCCAGTACTTC,CASSDRQGDIENPETQYF
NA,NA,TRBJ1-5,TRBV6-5,TGTGCCAGCAGTTACGGGCAGGGGCCGGAGGATCAGCCCCAGCATTTT,CASSYGQGPEDQPQHF
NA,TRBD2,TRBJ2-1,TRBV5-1,TGCGCCAGCAGCTTCTCACTAGCGGAGACATACAATGAGCAGTTCTTC,CASSFSLAETYNEQFF
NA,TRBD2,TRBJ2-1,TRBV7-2,TGTGCCAGCAGCTTAGGATCTCCGGATTGGCGGGAGGCCTACAATGAGCAGTTCTTC,CASSLGSPDWREAYNEQFF
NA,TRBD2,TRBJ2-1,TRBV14,TGTGCCAGCAGGAGGACTAGGTTCAATGAGCAGTTCTTC,CASRRTRFNEQFF
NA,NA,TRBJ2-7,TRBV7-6,TGTGCCAGCAGCTTAATGCAGGGTAACTCCTACGAGCAGTACTTC,CASSLMQGNSYEQYF
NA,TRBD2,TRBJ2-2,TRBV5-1,TGCGCCAGCAGCTACTGGACTAGCGGGGCCACCGGGGAGCTGTTTTTT,CASSYWTSGATGELFF
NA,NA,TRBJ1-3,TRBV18,TGTGCCAGCTCACCACCGGGAAGGTCTGGAAACACCATATATTTT,CASSPPGRSGNTIYF
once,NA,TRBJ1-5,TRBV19,TGTGCCAGTAGTATTAGAAGCCAGCCCCAGCATTTT,CASSIRSQPQHF
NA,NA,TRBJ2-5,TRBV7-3,TGTGCCAGCAGCCGGACAGTCCAAGAGACCCAGTACTTC,CASSRTVQETQYF
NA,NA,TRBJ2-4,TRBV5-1,TGCGCCAGCAGCTTGGCCGGGGCCAAAAACATTCAGTACTTC,CASSLAGAKNIQYF
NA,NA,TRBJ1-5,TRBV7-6,TGTGCCAGCAGCCTGCGAGCAGATCAGCCCCAGCATTTT,CASSLRADQPQHF
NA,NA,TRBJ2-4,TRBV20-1,TGCAGTGGGGTTAACAAAAACATTCAGTACTTC,CSGVNKNIQYF
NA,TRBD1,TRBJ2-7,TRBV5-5,TGTGCCAGCAGCTGGGCCGGGACAGGGGGATACGAGCAGTACTTC,CASSWAGTGGYEQYF
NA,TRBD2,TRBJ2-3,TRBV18,TGTGCCAGCTCACCACAAATAGCGGGGGGCACAGATACGCAGTATTTT,CASSPQIAGGTDTQYF
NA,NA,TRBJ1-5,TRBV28,TGTGCCAGCAGTTTATCCCCCGAAGCACAGCCCCAGCATTTT,CASSLSPEAQPQHF
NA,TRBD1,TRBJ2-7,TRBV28,TGTGCCAGCAGTTTATCGACAGGGGGCTACGAGCAGTACTTC,CASSLSTGGYEQYF
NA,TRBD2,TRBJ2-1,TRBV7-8,TGTGCCAGCAGCTTCGGGACAGCGGGGGGGCGTAATGAGCAGTTCTTC,CASSFGTAGGRNEQFF
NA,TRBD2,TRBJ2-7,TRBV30,TGTGCCTGGACCAAAGCGGGGGTGCCCTCCTACGAGCAGTACTTC,CAWTKAGVPSYEQYF
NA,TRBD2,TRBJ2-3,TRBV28,TGTGCCAGCAGTGCCCCGGGAGGGGGGGTCTCAGATACGCAGTATTTT,CASSAPGGGVSDTQYF
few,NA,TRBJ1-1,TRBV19,TGTGCCAGTAGGACCGGTCCGGGACGGAACACTGAAGCTTTCTTT,CASRTGPGRNTEAFF
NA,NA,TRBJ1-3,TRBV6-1,TGTGCCAGCAGTGAAGCATGGGTTCGCTCTGGAAACACCATATATTTT,CASSEAWVRSGNTIYF